These 9 T cell receptor beta chains came from one sample sequenced in a study of a mutant IDH1 vaccine in newly diagnosed glioma. For these TCRs, the target antigens are not known. The assay was immunoSEQ multiplex PCR, and TCRdb's table has in-frame clones only and misses some. The sample has about 36,000 clones, over 70% seen once; the top ten hold roughly 16%. Specified time point: week 11, during vaccination. Alongside topical imiquimod, each dose of vaccine comprised 300 ug of mutant IDH1 20-mer peptide. This material consisted of peripheral blood mononuclear cells (PBMCs), taken from a glioma patient whose treatment included an IDH1 peptide vaccine. All receptors derive from a woman aged 25 to 39 with glioma. Some clones in this sample may be carry-over from other donors' samples.

The CDR3 nucleotides are TGTGCCAGTAGTAGGACATCAAGGGGGGAAACTGAAGCTTTCTTT. Protein sequence: CASSRTSRGETEAFF. The V call is TRBV19, the J call TRBJ1-1, with D maybe TRBD1 (6 bases). This CDR3 has 15 amino acids. Germline V gene lookup returns CDR1 LNHDA and CDR2 SQIVND (reference sequence). The germline V and J ends were trimmed by 4 bases and 5 bases, with 17 bases remaining between them.

The rearrangement uses TRBV4-1 and TRBJ2-6, with 8 bases aligning to TRBD2. There are 17 residues in the CDR3. Trimming removed 4 bases from V and 4 bases from J; junction bases left unmatched: 9. The germline CDR1 and CDR2 sequences are MGHRA and YSYEKL. The CDR3: CASSPDAGGVGANVLTF. The CDR3 DNA sequence: TGCGCCAGCAGCCCAGATGCGGGGGGAGTGGGGGCCAACGTCCTGACTTTC.

J is TRBJ1-1 and V is TRBV4-1; D not certain. There are 13 residues in the CDR3. The V gene lost 1 base and the J gene lost 7 bases, with 10 bases spanning the gap. The germline V gene encodes CDR1 MGHRA and CDR2 YSYEKL. CDR3 in amino acids: CASSQVPPNEAFF. The CDR3 coding sequence is TGCGCCAGCAGCCAAGTACCACCTAATGAAGCTTTCTTT.

This clone showed up just once. One end of the junction varies from germline; a read error may be responsible. This rearrangement joins TRBV7-7 to TRBJ2-7, with D perhaps given as TRBD1 or TRBD2 (7 bases each). The CDR3 contains 16 residues. CDR1 and CDR2 from the germline V gene are SSHAT and FNYEAQ (reference sequence). The CDR3 loop reads CASSLSPQGTTYEQYF. CDR3 nucleotides: TGTGCTAGCAGCTTATCCCCACAGGGGACTACCTACGAGCAGTACTTC.

This clone is a singleton in its sample. This CDR3 reads CASSQGGQSAKNIQYF. CDR3 DNA sequence: TGCGCCAGCAGCCAAGGAGGTCAGTCAGCCAAAAACATTCAGTACTTC. The chain uses TRBV4-1 and TRBJ2-4; D is undetermined. In germline, CDR1 is MGHRA, CDR2 YSYEKL. There are 16 residues in the CDR3. Trimming shortened V by 1 base and J by 0 bases, and 10 bases separated the two germline ends.

The chain carries TRBV4-1 and TRBJ2-3, with 7 bases matching TRBD2. The germline CDR1 and CDR2 sequences are MGHRA and YSYEKL. V gave up 4 bases and J gave up 2 bases; unmatched junction bases: 9. The CDR3 covers 16 residues. The CDR3 region has the DNA TGCGCCAGCAGCCCCCGACTAAGCGGGGTCACAGATACGCAGTATTTT. It encodes CASSPRLSGVTDTQYF.

This clone came up once. The chain carries TRBV29-1 and TRBJ2-4, with D maybe TRBD2 (5 bases). Trimming shortened V by 4 bases and J by 0 bases, and 13 bases separated the two germline ends. The CDR3 extends over 15 amino acids. Per germline, CDR1 SQVTM and CDR2 ANQGSEA. DNA of the CDR3: TGCAGCGTTGCGGCAGCGGTCGGAGCCAAAAACATTCAGTACTTC. Translated, it gives CSVAAAVGAKNIQYF.

This clone was seen only a few times. This chain joins TRBV4-1 and TRBJ1-4; D unclear. CDR3 length: 14 amino acids. Germline V gene lookup returns CDR1 MGHRA and CDR2 YSYEKL. Trimming left V 2 bases short and J 12 bases short, with 16 bases between. For the CDR3, the DNA is TGCGCCAGCAGCCAAATCCCCTCGATCGGTCAACTGTTTTTT. Its protein product is CASSQIPSIGQLFF.

This clone was picked up one time. The chain joins TRBV7-6 to TRBJ2-7; D is possibly TRBD1 or TRBD2 (5 bases each). CDR3 length equals 15 residues. From germline, CDR1 is SGHVS and CDR2 FNYEAQ. V lost 5 bases and J lost 7, with 21 bases in between. For the CDR3, the DNA is TGTGCCAGCAGCCCCCGCGCTAGAGGGGCCGGGGAGCAGTACTTC. As protein: CASSPRARGAGEQYF.